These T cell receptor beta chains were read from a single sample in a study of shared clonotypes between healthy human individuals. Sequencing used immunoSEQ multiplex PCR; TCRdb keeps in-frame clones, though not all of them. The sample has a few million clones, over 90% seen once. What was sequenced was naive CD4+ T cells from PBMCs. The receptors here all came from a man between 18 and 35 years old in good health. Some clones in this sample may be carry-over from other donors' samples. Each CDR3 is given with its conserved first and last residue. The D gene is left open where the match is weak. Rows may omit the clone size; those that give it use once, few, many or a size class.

CASRPGSYGYTF TGTGCCAGCAGGCCGGGTAGCTATGGCTACACCTTC TRBV2 - - TRBJ1-2
CASTGRTNQPQHF TGCGCCAGCACCGGACGGACAAATCAGCCCCAGCATTTT TRBV10-2 - - TRBJ1-5
CASSPGSWEQYF TGTGCCAGCAGTCCCGGGTCCTGGGAGCAGTACTTC TRBV7-2 - - TRBJ2-7
CASKISGGGGQYF TGTGCCAGCAAAATTTCGGGGGGCGGAGGGCAGTACTTC TRBV5-6 - - TRBJ2-7
CASNWAGGTEAFF TGTGCCAGCAACTGGGCGGGGGGCACTGAAGCTTTCTTT TRBV27 - - TRBJ1-1
CASSDRTGDQPQHF TGTGCCAGCAGTGACAGGACAGGGGATCAGCCCCAGCATTTT TRBV2 - TRBD1 TRBJ1-5
CASSGTGGSREQYF TGTGCCAGCAGTGGGACAGGGGGCTCGAGAGAGCAGTACTTC TRBV6-1 - TRBD1 TRBJ2-7
CASSYSGRPNEKLFF TGTGCCAGCAGTTACTCGGGCAGACCTAATGAAAAACTGTTTTTT TRBV6-6 - - TRBJ1-4
CASSVGRVAGNTIYF TGTGCCAGCAGTGTTGGCAGGGTCGCGGGAAACACCATATATTTT TRBV2 - - TRBJ1-3
CASSQKSGGTGAKDYEQYF TGCGCCAGCAGCCAAAAGTCCGGGGGCACAGGGGCCAAAGATTACGAGCAGTACTTC TRBV4-1 - - TRBJ2-7
CASSLFSRDGIQYF TGTGCCAGCAGCTTATTCTCCAGGGATGGCATTCAGTACTTC TRBV7-2 - - TRBJ2-4
CAWRPRGLAKNIQYF TGTGCCTGGAGGCCTCGAGGACTAGCCAAAAACATTCAGTACTTC TRBV30 - - TRBJ2-4
CASSRRPQGGNEQFF TGTGCCAGCTCACGTCGACCCCAGGGGGGCAATGAGCAGTTCTTC TRBV18 - - TRBJ2-1
CASSFRGETQYF TGTGCCAGCAGTTTTCGGGGGGAGACCCAGTACTTC TRBV27 - - TRBJ2-5
CASSPGGIRNNEQFF TGTGCCAGCAGCCCAGGGGGTATTCGGAACAATGAGCAGTTCTTC TRBV11-3 - TRBD1 TRBJ2-1
CASSLPGGAGPSEQYF TGTGCCAGCAGTCTCCCAGGGGGCGCAGGACCTTCCGAGCAGTACTTC TRBV28 - TRBD1 TRBJ2-7
CASSPEGGSEKLFF TGCGCCAGCAGCCCGGAGGGGGGGAGTGAAAAACTGTTTTTT TRBV5-1 - - TRBJ1-4
CATSRDRDNTEAFF TGTGCCACCAGCAGAGATCGTGATAACACTGAAGCTTTCTTT TRBV15 - - TRBJ1-1
CASSARLSSYEQYF TGTGCCAGCAGCGCGAGACTCAGCTCCTACGAGCAGTACTTC TRBV7-9 - - TRBJ2-7
CASSQDIGEAYNEQFF TGTGCCAGCAGCCAAGATATAGGAGAGGCCTACAATGAGCAGTTCTTC TRBV14 - - TRBJ2-1
CASSLGAGRQYF TGTGCCAGCAGCTTAGGGGCAGGCCGGCAGTACTTC TRBV7-8 - - TRBJ2-7
CASSLAGYEQFF TGTGCCAGCAGCTTGGCTGGATATGAGCAGTTCTTC TRBV5-4 - - TRBJ2-1
CAENPQGREQYF TGTGCCGAGAACCCGCAGGGCCGCGAGCAGTACTTC TRBV5-8 - - TRBJ2-7
CATRRGSTGELFF TGTGCCACCAGAAGGGGGTCCACCGGGGAGCTGTTTTTT TRBV15 once - TRBJ2-2
CASSTTPSTATNEKLFF TGCGCCAGCAGCACGACTCCCTCCACCGCAACTAATGAAAAACTGTTTTTT TRBV5-1 - - TRBJ1-4
CASSSGSRGNEKLFF TGCGCCAGCAGCAGTGGGTCCCGAGGAAATGAAAAACTGTTTTTT TRBV5-1 once - TRBJ1-4
CASRVQGGHEQFF TGTGCCAGCAGAGTACAGGGGGGCCATGAGCAGTTCTTC TRBV28 - TRBD1 TRBJ2-1
CASSLGGGAGTDTQYF TGTGCCAGCAGCTTAGGGGGGGGAGCGGGCACAGATACGCAGTATTTT TRBV7-2 - TRBD2 TRBJ2-3
CASSPPGLAGPVLRDEQYF TGTGCCAGCAGTCCTCCGGGACTAGCGGGACCGGTCTTGAGGGACGAGCAGTACTTC TRBV28 - TRBD2 TRBJ2-7
CSVEGRDRAGNEQFF TGCAGCGTTGAAGGCCGGGACAGGGCTGGCAATGAGCAGTTCTTC TRBV29-1 - TRBD1 TRBJ2-1
CATSRVGFTTWPQHF TGTGCCACCAGCAGAGTTGGGTTCACCACATGGCCCCAGCATTTT TRBV15 - - TRBJ1-5
CASSSFRAATYEQYF TGTGCCAGTAGTAGTTTCAGAGCGGCCACCTACGAGCAGTACTTC TRBV19 - - TRBJ2-7
CASSLELGQGARNGELFF TGCGCCAGCAGCTTGGAATTAGGGCAGGGGGCGAGGAACGGGGAGCTGTTTTTT TRBV5-1 - TRBD1 TRBJ2-2
CASSVVGQGYTGELFF TGTGCCAGCAGCGTAGTGGGACAGGGGTACACCGGGGAGCTGTTTTTT TRBV9 - TRBD1 TRBJ2-2
CASSPDGSIMNTEAFF TGTGCCAGCAGCCCCGATGGATCAATTATGAACACTGAAGCTTTCTTT TRBV7-2 - - TRBJ1-1
CASSPFRGTGELFF TGTGCCAGCAGCCCCTTCAGGGGCACCGGGGAGCTGTTTTTT TRBV14 - - TRBJ2-2
CASSQDAGTSHYNEQFF TGTGCCAGCAGCCAAGACGCGGGGACTAGCCACTACAATGAGCAGTTCTTC TRBV4-2 - TRBD2 TRBJ2-1
CASSLEWHPYEQYF TGTGCCAGCAGCTTAGAATGGCATCCCTACGAGCAGTACTTC TRBV7-9 - - TRBJ2-7
CASRDGQETQYF TGTGCCAGCCGGGACGGCCAAGAGACCCAGTACTTC TRBV6-1 - - TRBJ2-5
CAASPQPGGPNYGYTF TGTGCCGCTAGTCCCCAACCCGGGGGTCCTAACTATGGCTACACCTTC TRBV6-4 - - TRBJ1-2
CASSLPTGSEQFF TGTGCCAGCAGTTTACCCACAGGGAGTGAGCAGTTCTTC TRBV28 - - TRBJ2-1
CASTTSSWEQYF TGTGCCAGCACCACTAGTTCTTGGGAGCAGTACTTC TRBV28 - - TRBJ2-7
CASSLRQFQETQYF TGTGCCAGCAGCTTACGGCAGTTCCAAGAGACCCAGTACTTC TRBV7-9 - - TRBJ2-5
CASSTGQVHYEQYF TGTGCCAGCAGTACGGGACAGGTTCACTACGAGCAGTACTTC TRBV6-1 - TRBD1 TRBJ2-7
CSVGQGAEAFF TGCAGCGTTGGACAGGGCGCTGAAGCTTTCTTT TRBV29-1 - TRBD1 TRBJ1-1
CASRPGQGSSGGYTF TGTGCCAGCAGACCTGGACAGGGGAGTTCGGGAGGCTACACCTTC TRBV5-4 - TRBD1 TRBJ1-2
CASSRTWDRGKNEQFF TGTGCCAGCAGCCGAACTTGGGACAGGGGAAAAAATGAGCAGTTCTTC TRBV7-2 - TRBD1 TRBJ2-1
CASSLTGQGKRETQYF TGCGCCAGCAGCCTGACGGGACAGGGAAAACGAGAGACCCAGTACTTC TRBV5-1 - TRBD1 TRBJ2-5
CASSLGLAGEDTQYF TGCGCCAGCAGCTTAGGACTAGCGGGAGAAGATACGCAGTATTTT TRBV5-1 - TRBD2 TRBJ2-3
CASSAQGGASGYTF TGTGCCAGCAGCGCCCAAGGGGGCGCCTCTGGCTACACCTTC TRBV6-5 - TRBD1 TRBJ1-2
CASSSFSGANVLTF TGTGCCAGCAGCTCTTTCTCTGGGGCCAACGTCCTGACTTTC TRBV2 - - TRBJ2-6
CASSFDLAGATYNEQFF TGTGCCAGCAGCTTCGATCTAGCGGGAGCCACATACAATGAGCAGTTCTTC TRBV5-4 once TRBD2 TRBJ2-1
CASSRSGQVVYQETQYF TGTGCCAGCAGCCGTTCCGGACAGGTGGTGTACCAAGAGACCCAGTACTTC TRBV9 - TRBD1 TRBJ2-5